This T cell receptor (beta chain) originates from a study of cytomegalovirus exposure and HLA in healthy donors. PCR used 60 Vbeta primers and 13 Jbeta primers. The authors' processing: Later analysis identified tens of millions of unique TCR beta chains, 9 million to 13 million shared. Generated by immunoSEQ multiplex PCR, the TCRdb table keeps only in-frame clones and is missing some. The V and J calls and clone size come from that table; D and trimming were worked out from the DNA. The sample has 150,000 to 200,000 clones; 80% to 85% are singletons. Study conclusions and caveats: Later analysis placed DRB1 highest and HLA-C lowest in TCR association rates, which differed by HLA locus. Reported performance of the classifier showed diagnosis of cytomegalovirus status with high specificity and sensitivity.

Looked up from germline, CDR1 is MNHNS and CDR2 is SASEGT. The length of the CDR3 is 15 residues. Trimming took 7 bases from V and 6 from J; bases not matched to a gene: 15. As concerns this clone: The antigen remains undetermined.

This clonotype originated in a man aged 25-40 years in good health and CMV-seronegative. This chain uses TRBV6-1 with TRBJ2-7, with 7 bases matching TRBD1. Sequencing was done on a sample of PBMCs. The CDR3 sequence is CASTVAPGQHAEQYF. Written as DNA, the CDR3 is TGTGCCAGCACCGTAGCACCGGGACAGCACGCCGAGCAGTACTTC.